This TCR beta chain was identified during a study of blood T cell repertoires in COVID-19. Study in general: Samples of COVID-19 (acute and convalescent) were obtained from the United States, Italy and Spain.

This CDR3 comprises 15 residues. Trimming left V 3 bases short and J 5 bases short, with 13 bases between. Germline lookup yields CDR1 LNHDA and CDR2 SQIVND (reference sequence). The authors' processing: The authors estimated nucleated cell counts from reference gene primer amplification. The data were produced by immunoSEQ multiplex PCR, yet TCRdb's version contains in-frame clones alone and is incomplete. That table supplies the V and J calls and clone size; D and trimming were determined from the DNA. The repertoire holds some 150,000 clones, with about 83% as singletons. The source of this sequence is a man aged 18 to 29 with active or convalescent COVID-19. The chain is built from TRBV19 and TRBJ1-4; D gene uncertain. Sequenced: peripheral blood. CDR3: CASSISPFPNEKLFF. CDR3 DNA: TGTGCCAGTAGTATTAGTCCGTTTCCCAATGAAAAACTGTTTTTT.